Given below is one TCR beta chain in context. Its antigen is still unknown. The data were obtained in a study of cytomegalovirus exposure and HLA in healthy donors. Study observations and caveats: Cytomegalovirus-associated status was assigned to about 150 TCR beta chains.

With 60 Vbeta and 13 Jbeta primers, the PCR was carried out. This table comes from immunoSEQ multiplex PCR, and its TCRdb copy is limited to in-frame clones, with some not included. Among fewer than 150,000 clones listed, 65% to 80% were seen once. Germline CDR1 reads SGDLS; CDR2 reads YYNGEE. V lost 4 bases and J 5 bases, leaving 18 bases between the germline ends. This CDR3 has 15 amino acids. The V gene is TRBV9, the J gene TRBJ2-5; possible D gene TRBD1, 7 bases. Material: PBMCs. This clonotype was sampled from a man aged 40-49 years in good health and CMV-seronegative. The CDR3 sequence is CASSPQGGAWETQYF. The CDR3 coding sequence is TGTGCCAGCAGCCCCCAGGGGGGCGCTTGGGAGACCCAGTACTTC.